The T cell receptor beta chain described here comes from a study of blood T cell repertoires in COVID-19. This CDR3 region has 13 residues. V lost 3 bases and J lost 4; bases outside the gene matches: 1. The germline V gene encodes CDR1 KGHSH and CDR2 LQKENI. The protocol was immunoSEQ multiplex PCR, while the TCRdb copy is restricted to in-frame clones and leaves out a portion. The table records roughly 160,000 clones, approximately 86% of them present only once. Sequencing input: peripheral blood. The receptor was derived from a man older than 75 with COVID-19, enrolled during active disease. This sequence joins TRBV18 and TRBJ1-1; 8 positions match TRBD1. DNA of the CDR3: TGTGCCAGCTCACCCAGGGGGCCCACTGAAGCTTTCTTT. Protein sequence: CASSPRGPTEAFF.